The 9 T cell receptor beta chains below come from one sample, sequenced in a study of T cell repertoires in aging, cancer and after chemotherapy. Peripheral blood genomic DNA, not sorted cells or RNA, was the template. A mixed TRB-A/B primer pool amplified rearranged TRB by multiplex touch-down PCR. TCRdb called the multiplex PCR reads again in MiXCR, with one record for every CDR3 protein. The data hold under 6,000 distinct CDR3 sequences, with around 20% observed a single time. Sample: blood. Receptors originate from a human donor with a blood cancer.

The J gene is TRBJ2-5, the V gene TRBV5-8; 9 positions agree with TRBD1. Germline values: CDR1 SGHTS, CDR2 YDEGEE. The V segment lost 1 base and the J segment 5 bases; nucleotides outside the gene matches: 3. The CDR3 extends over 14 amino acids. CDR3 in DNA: TGTGCCAGCAGCTTGACAGGGGGCCGTGAGACCCAGTACTTC. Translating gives CASSLTGGRETQYF.

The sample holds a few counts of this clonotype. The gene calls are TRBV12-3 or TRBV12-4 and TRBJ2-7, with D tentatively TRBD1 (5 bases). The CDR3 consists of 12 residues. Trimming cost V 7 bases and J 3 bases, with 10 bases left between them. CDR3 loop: CASKAGIYEQYF. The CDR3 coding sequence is TGTGCCAGCAAAGCAGGGATCTACGAGCAGTACTTC.

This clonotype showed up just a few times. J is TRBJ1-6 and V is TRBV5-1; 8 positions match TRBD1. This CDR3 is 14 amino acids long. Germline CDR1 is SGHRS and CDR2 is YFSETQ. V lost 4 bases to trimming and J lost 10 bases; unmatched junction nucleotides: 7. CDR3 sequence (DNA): TGCGCCAGCAGCCCGGGACAGGTTCTCTCACCCCTCCACTTT. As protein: CASSPGQVLSPLHF. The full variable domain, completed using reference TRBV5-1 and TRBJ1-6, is KAGVTQTPRYLIKTRGQQVTLSCSPISGHRSVSWYQQTPGQGLQFLFEYFSETQRNKGNFPGRFSGRQFSNSRSEMNVSTLELGDSALYLCASSPGQVLSPLHFGNGTRLTVT.

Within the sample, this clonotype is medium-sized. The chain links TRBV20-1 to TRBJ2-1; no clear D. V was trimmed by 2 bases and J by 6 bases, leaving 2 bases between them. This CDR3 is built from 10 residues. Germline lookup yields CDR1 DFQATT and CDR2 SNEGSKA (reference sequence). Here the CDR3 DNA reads TGCAGTGCTAGATTCAATGAGCAGTTCTTC. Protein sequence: CSARFNEQFF.

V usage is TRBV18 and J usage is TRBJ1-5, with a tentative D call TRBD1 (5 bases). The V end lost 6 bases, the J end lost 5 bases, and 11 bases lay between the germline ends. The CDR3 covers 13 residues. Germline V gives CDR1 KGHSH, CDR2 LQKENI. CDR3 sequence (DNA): TGTGCCAGCTCGTTCGACAGAGATCAGCCCCAGCATTTT. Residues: CASSFDRDQPQHF.

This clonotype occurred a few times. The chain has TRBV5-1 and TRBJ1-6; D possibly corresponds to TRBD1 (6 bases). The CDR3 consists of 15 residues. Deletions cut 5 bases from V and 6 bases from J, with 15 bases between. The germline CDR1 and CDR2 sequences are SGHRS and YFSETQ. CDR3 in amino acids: CASRPVGAANSPLHF. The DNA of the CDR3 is TGCGCCAGCAGGCCTGTGGGGGCGGCTAATTCACCCCTCCACTTT.

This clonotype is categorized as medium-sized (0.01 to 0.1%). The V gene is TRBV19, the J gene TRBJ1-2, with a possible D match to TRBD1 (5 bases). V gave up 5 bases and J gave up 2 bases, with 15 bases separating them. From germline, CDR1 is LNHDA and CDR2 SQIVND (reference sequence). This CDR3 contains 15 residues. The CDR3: CASSPGSGRNYGYTF. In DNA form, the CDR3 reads TGTGCCAGTAGTCCTGGATCAGGGAGGAACTATGGCTACACCTTC.

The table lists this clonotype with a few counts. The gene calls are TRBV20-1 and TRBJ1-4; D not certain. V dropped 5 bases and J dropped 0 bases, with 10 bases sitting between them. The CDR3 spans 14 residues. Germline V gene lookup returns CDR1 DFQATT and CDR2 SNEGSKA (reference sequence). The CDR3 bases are TGCAGTGCTCGCTGGGGTGCAACTAATGAAAAACTGTTTTTT. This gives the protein CSARWGATNEKLFF.

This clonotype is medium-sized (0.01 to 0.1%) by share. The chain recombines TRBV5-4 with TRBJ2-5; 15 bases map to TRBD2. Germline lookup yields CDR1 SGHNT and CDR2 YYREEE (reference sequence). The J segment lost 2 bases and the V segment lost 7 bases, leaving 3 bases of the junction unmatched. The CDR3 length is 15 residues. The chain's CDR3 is CASWGLAGGQETQYF. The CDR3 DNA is TGTGCCAGCTGGGGACTAGCGGGGGGTCAAGAGACCCAGTACTTC. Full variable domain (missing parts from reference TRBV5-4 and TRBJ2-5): ETGVTQSPTHLIKTRGQQVTLRCSSQSGHNTVSWYQQALGQGPQFIFQYYREEENGRGNFPPRFSGLQFPNYSSELNVNALELDDSALYLCASWGLAGGQETQYFGPGTRLLVL.